This T cell receptor (beta chain) was recorded in a study of T cells in Graves' hyperthyroidism and ophthalmopathy. Findings of the study overall: Ophthalmopathy prediction by the model preceded onset by a median 6.5 months.

CDR1 and CDR2 from the germline V gene are LGHNA and YNFKEQ. CDR3 length: 17 residues. Germline trimming cut 3 bases from V and 1 base from J; bases unmatched to any gene: 12. This clonotype was counted at least ten times. Antigen unknown. TCR beta CDR3 sequences were amplified from RNA transcripts. The TCR CDR3 was amplified in a first-round RT-PCR using the HTBI primer set. In TCRdb, the multiplex PCR reads were re-called with MiXCR into one record per CDR3 protein. The data contain about 610,000 distinct CDR3 sequences, roughly 14% of them singletons. Source material: blood. The rearrangement joins TRBV4-2 to TRBJ2-7; 7 bases are a match to TRBD1. This clonotype originated in a middle-aged woman with Graves' ophthalmopathy. In DNA form, the CDR3 reads TGTGCCAGCAGCCAGAGCAGGGGGAGTCCTTTGTCCTACGAGCAGTACTTC. This sequence encodes CASSQSRGSPLSYEQYF.